The 13 T cell receptor beta chains below come from one sample, sequenced in a study of T cell responses to AZD1222 COVID-19 vaccine. Libraries were prepared by immunoSEQ multiplex PCR; TCRdb keeps only in-frame clonotypes and omits some of them. The table shows about 120,000 clones, with around 80% occurring only once. Specimen: peripheral blood, collected 28 days after the second AZD1222 dose. Receptors originate from an adult who received the AZD1222 COVID-19 vaccine.

The chain carries TRBV28 and TRBJ2-5, with TRBD1 matching 9 bases. V dropped 5 bases and J dropped 2; count of bases not matched to a gene: 9. The length of the CDR3 is 16 residues. Germline V gives CDR1 MDHEN, CDR2 SYDVKM. The chain's CDR3 is CASSLGPGQGQETQYF. CDR3 nucleotides: TGTGCCAGCAGTCTCGGCCCGGGACAGGGACAAGAGACCCAGTACTTC.

CDR3 sequence (DNA): TGTGCCAGCAGCTTTGAGTCGGACAGGGGGGATCAGCCCCAGCATTTT. Translating gives CASSFESDRGDQPQHF. J is TRBJ1-5 and V is TRBV12-1; TRBD1 is taken as the D call from the table, unchecked against the DNA. TRBV12-1 is labeled a pseudogene. This CDR3 contains 16 residues.

The genes are TRBV7-2 and TRBJ1-1; no reliable D call. Germline lookup yields CDR1 SGHTA and CDR2 FQGNSA. The ends were cut back, 5 bases at V and 0 bases at J, with 7 bases in the middle. The CDR3 totals 13 residues. The chain's CDR3 is CASSKQMNTEAFF. DNA of the CDR3: TGTGCCAGCAGCAAACAAATGAACACTGAAGCTTTCTTT.

CDR3 amino acids: CATRVGDHRQYF. CDR3 nucleotides: TGTGCCACCCGCGTGGGAGATCATCGGCAGTACTTC. The chain has TRBV10-3 and TRBJ2-7, with a tentative D call TRBD2 (5 bases). The CDR3 covers 12 residues. Germline V gene sequence: CDR1 ENHRY, CDR2 SYGVKD. Trimming cost V 10 bases and J 9 bases, with 19 bases left between them.

The gene calls are TRBV10-2 and TRBJ1-5, with D hard to call. V lost 2 bases, J lost 4 bases, and 9 bases lay in between. The germline gives CDR1 WSHSY, CDR2 SAAADI. The CDR3 length is 14 residues. The CDR3: CASSEPGMNQPQHF. The DNA of the CDR3 is TGCGCCAGCAGTGAGCCCGGGATGAATCAGCCCCAGCATTTT.

The rearrangement links TRBV10-2 to TRBJ1-1; perhaps TRBD1 as D (6 bases). V was cut by 0 bases and J by 3 bases, with 14 bases left in between. The CDR3 runs 16 residues. Germline CDR1 and CDR2: WSHSY and SAAADI. CDR3 nucleotides: TGCGCCAGCAGTGAGTCGGATAGGGGGTTCCACACTGAAGCTTTCTTT. Translating it yields CASSESDRGFHTEAFF.

This clone was picked up a small number of times. The chain uses TRBV15 and TRBJ1-1, with D possibly TRBD1 on 6 matching bases. Germline-derived CDR1 and CDR2 are LNHNV and YYDKDF (reference sequence). Trimming removed 7 bases from V and 2 bases from J, with 11 bases in between. CDR3 length: 13 amino acids. The DNA for the CDR3 is TGTGCCACCACCGAAGGGACAAACACTGAAGCTTTCTTT. This translates into CATTEGTNTEAFF.

V and J are TRBV6-5 and TRBJ1-4; D gene uncertain. Germline-derived CDR1 and CDR2 are MNHEY and SVGAGI. The CDR3 spans 14 residues. The V end lost 6 bases, the J end lost 0 bases, and 8 bases lay between the germline ends. The CDR3 sequence: CASSPTPTNEKLFF. For the CDR3, the DNA is TGTGCCAGCAGCCCGACACCAACTAATGAAAAACTGTTTTTT.

The V gene is TRBV10-3, the J gene TRBJ1-5; D is undetermined. V was clipped by 0 bases and J by 4 bases, with 7 bases between them. CDR3 length: 14 amino acids. CDR1 and CDR2 (germline): ENHRY, SYGVKD. As DNA, the CDR3 is TGTGCCATCAGTGAGTCGATGAGTAATCAGCCCCAGCATTTT. Translating it yields CAISESMSNQPQHF.

This clone was observed once. The V and J genes are TRBV25-1 and TRBJ2-7; D is undetermined. The CDR3 spans 11 residues. V lost 4 bases, J lost 5 bases, and 6 bases lay in between. The V gene's germline CDR1 is MGHDK and CDR2 SYGVNS. The CDR3 DNA reads as TGTGCCAGCAGTGGCAGCAACGAGCAGTACTTC. It translates to CASSGSNEQYF.

This chain joins TRBV28 and TRBJ2-7; possibly TRBD1 for D (8 bases). Germline V CDR1 and CDR2: MDHEN, SYDVKM. Deletions cut 7 bases from V and 3 bases from J, with 25 bases between. The CDR3 consists of 17 residues. CDR3 in amino acids: CASTKRDRPLGGYEQYF. CDR3 in DNA: TGTGCCAGCACCAAGCGGGACAGGCCGCTCGGCGGCTACGAGCAGTACTTC.

The chain is built from TRBV7-6 and TRBJ2-2; 7 nucleotides match TRBD1. The V segment lost 6 bases and the J segment 5 bases; nucleotides outside the gene matches: 9. The CDR3 totals 15 residues. Germline CDR1 and CDR2: SGHVS and FNYEAQ. CDR3 bases: TGTGCCAGCAGAAAAACCCAGGGGGATACCGGGGAGCTGTTTTTT. Translating it yields CASRKTQGDTGELFF.

This clone was detected once. The CDR3 loop reads CSVERQGYGYTF. The CDR3 nucleotides read TGCAGCGTTGAAAGACAGGGTTATGGCTACACCTTC. The chain carries TRBV29-1 and TRBJ1-2, with 7 bases aligning to TRBD1. V was clipped by 2 bases and J by 5 bases; unmatched bases: 2. Germline V CDR1 and CDR2: SQVTM, ANQGSEA. This CDR3 is built from 12 residues.